These T cell receptor beta chains were read from a single sample in a study of blood T cell repertoires in COVID-19. TCRdb's copy holds only in-frame clones and misses some; the assay was immunoSEQ multiplex PCR. This table holds over 300,000 clones, 70% to 90% found once. The sample consisted of PBMCs or T cells enriched from blood (not recorded which). The receptors derive from a woman aged 25 to 39 with acute COVID-19. Both conserved end residues are part of each CDR3. The D gene is left open where the match is weak. Where a row states a size, it is once, few, many or the class of an expanded clone; other rows omit it.

D	size	J	V	CDR3	DNA
TRBD1	-	TRBJ1-3	TRBV5-8	CASSLGNRGSGNTIYF	TGTGCCAGCAGCTTGGGGAACAGGGGATCTGGAAACACCATATATTTT
-	-	TRBJ2-7	TRBV24-1	CATSDGGVNEQYF	TGTGCCACCAGTGACGGGGGTGTGAACGAGCAGTACTTC
-	-	TRBJ1-5	TRBV4-1	CASSQDQVQPQHF	TGCGCCAGCAGCCAAGATCAGGTACAGCCCCAGCATTTT
TRBD1	-	TRBJ1-6	TRBV5-4	CASSLGRGHNSPLHF	TGTGCCAGCAGCTTGGGCAGGGGGCATAATTCACCCCTCCACTTT
TRBD1	-	TRBJ2-1	TRBV10-3	CAIRQTGAAYNEQFF	TGTGCCATCAGGCAGACAGGGGCTGCATACAATGAGCAGTTCTTC
TRBD1	-	TRBJ2-7	TRBV18	CASSPRDRDYEQYF	TGTGCCAGCTCACCAAGGGACAGGGATTACGAGCAGTACTTC
TRBD1	-	TRBJ1-6	TRBV3-1/TRBV3-2	CASSQDDEGGPGSPLHF	TGTGCCAGCAGCCAAGATGATGAAGGGGGCCCTGGGTCACCCCTCCACTTT
-	-	TRBJ2-1	TRBV7-8	CASSSGQYNEQFF	TGTGCCAGCAGCTCAGGACAGTACAATGAGCAGTTCTTC
-	-	TRBJ2-7	TRBV24-1	CATSLEREQYF	TGTGCCACCTCCCTCGAGAGGGAGCAGTACTTC
TRBD1	few	TRBJ1-2	TRBV10-3	CAISSDRGISNYGYTF	TGTGCCATCAGCTCCGACAGGGGTATTTCGAACTATGGCTACACCTTC
-	-	TRBJ2-2	TRBV25-1	CASSEDSGQNTGELFF	TGTGCCAGCAGTGAAGATTCAGGGCAGAACACCGGGGAGCTGTTTTTT
-	-	TRBJ2-2	TRBV7-2	CASTQWGANTGELFF	TGTGCCAGCACCCAGTGGGGGGCGAACACCGGGGAGCTGTTTTTT
-	-	TRBJ2-7	TRBV24-1	CATGGDGYEQYF	TGTGCCACCGGCGGGGACGGCTACGAGCAGTACTTC
TRBD2	-	TRBJ2-1	TRBV10-3	CAISDPSGGSSSYNEQFF	TGTGCCATCAGTGACCCTTCGGGGGGGTCGAGCTCCTACAATGAGCAGTTCTTC
TRBD1	-	TRBJ2-7	TRBV6-5	CASSSRTGGYEQYF	TGTGCCAGCAGTTCCCGGACAGGGGGCTACGAGCAGTACTTC
TRBD1	-	TRBJ2-2	TRBV14	CASSQGQGWTGELFF	TGTGCCAGCAGCCAGGGACAGGGATGGACCGGGGAGCTGTTTTTT
-	-	TRBJ1-4	TRBV6-5	CASTPTGGREKLFF	TGTGCCAGCACCCCCACGGGGGGCCGTGAAAAACTGTTTTTT
TRBD1	-	TRBJ2-7	TRBV7-6	CASSLGQGAYEQYF	TGTGCCAGCAGCTTGGGACAGGGGGCCTACGAGCAGTACTTC
TRBD1	-	TRBJ1-1	TRBV5-1	CASSLDGQGIPEAFF	TGCGCCAGCAGCTTGGATGGACAGGGTATCCCTGAAGCTTTCTTT
TRBD2	-	TRBJ2-7	TRBV5-1	CASSLGGDYEQYF	TGCGCCAGCAGTTTGGGGGGGGACTACGAGCAGTACTTC
-	-	TRBJ2-7	TRBV15	CATSRGGQPSYEQYF	TGTGCCACCAGCAGAGGCGGCCAACCTTCCTACGAGCAGTACTTC